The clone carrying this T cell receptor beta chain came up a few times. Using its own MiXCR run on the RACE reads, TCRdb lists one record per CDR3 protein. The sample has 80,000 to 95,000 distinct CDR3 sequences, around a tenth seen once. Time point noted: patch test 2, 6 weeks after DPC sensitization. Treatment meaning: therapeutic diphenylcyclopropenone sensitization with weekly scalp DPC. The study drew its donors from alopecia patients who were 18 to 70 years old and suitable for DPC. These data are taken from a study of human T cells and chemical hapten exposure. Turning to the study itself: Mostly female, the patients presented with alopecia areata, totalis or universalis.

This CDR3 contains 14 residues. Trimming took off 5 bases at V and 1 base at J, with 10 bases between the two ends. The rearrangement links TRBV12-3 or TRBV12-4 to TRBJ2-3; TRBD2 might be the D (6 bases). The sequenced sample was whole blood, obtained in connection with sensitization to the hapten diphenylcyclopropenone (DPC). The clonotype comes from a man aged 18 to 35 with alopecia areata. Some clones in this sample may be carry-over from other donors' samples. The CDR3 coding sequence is TGTGCCAGCAGTCGGGACTGGGGCACAGATACGCAGTATTTT. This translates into CASSRDWGTDTQYF.